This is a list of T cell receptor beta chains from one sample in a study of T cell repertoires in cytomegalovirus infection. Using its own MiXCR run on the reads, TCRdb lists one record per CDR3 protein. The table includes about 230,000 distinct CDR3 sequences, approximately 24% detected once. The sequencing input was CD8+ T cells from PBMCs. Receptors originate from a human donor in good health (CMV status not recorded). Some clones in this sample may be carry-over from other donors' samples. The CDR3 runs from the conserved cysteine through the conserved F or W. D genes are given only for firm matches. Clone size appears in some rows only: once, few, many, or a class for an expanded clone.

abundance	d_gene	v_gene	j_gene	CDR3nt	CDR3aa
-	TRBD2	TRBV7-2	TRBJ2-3	TGTGCCAGCGGCGGGGGGGCAGATACGCAGTATTTT	CASGGGADTQYF
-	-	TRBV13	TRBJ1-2	TGTGCCAGCAGCTTAGAACGCACGCAAGGAATCTATTCCTATGGCTACACCTTC	CASSLERTQGIYSYGYTF
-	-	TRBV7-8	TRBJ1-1	TGTGCCAGCAGCCGCCTTCAGGGGACAATGAACACTGAAGCTTTCTTT	CASSRLQGTMNTEAFF
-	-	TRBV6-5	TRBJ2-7	TGTGCCAGCAGCCCCAGGGTGTTTAGTTACGAGCAGTACTTC	CASSPRVFSYEQYF
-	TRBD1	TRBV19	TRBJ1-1	TGTGCCAGTAGTCAACGGCCAGGGGGATTACCCATGAACACTGAAGCTTTCTTT	CASSQRPGGLPMNTEAFF
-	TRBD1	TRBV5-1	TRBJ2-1	TGCGCCAGCAGCTTGGGGGGACAGGGGCCCTACAATGAGCAGTTCTTC	CASSLGGQGPYNEQFF
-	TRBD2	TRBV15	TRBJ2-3	TGTGCCACCAGCAGAGATCTGGCTAGCGGGGGCGATAGACTTGGAGATACGCAGTATTTT	CATSRDLASGGDRLGDTQYF
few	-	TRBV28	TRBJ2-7	TGTGCCAGCAGCCCAGCCATCTACGAGCAGTACTTC	CASSPAIYEQYF
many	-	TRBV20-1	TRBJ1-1	TGCAGTGCTAGAGATGTTGATAACACTGAAGCTTTCTTT	CSARDVDNTEAFF
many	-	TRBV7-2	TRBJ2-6	TGTGCCAGCAGTAATACGCCCGGAGCCAACGTCCTGACTTTC	CASSNTPGANVLTF
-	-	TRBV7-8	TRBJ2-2	TGTGCCGGCAGCTTAACGGGGGAGCTGTTTTTT	CAGSLTGELFF